The 19 T cell receptor beta chains given below trace back to one sample, sequenced in a study of T cells in tuberculosis. Measured with immunoSEQ multiplex PCR; TCRdb has only the in-frame clones, and not every one. The sample lists tens of thousands of clones; approximately 93% were seen once. The sample was PBMCs. These TCRs come from a donor aged 10-30 years with latent tuberculosis or without tuberculosis infection.

V gene TRBV5-1 combines with J gene TRBJ2-3; TRBD1 matches 9 bases. Per the germline V gene, CDR1 is SGHRS and CDR2 is YFSETQ. With V trimmed by 4 bases and J by 7 bases, 10 bases remained unmatched. CDR3 length: 15 amino acids. This chain's CDR3 is CASSGMGQGEYTQYF. In DNA, the CDR3 is TGCGCCAGCAGCGGAATGGGACAGGGCGAATATACGCAGTATTTT.

The rearrangement uses TRBV6-1 and TRBJ2-5, with TRBD1 matching over 9 bases. Per the germline V gene, CDR1 is MNHNS and CDR2 is SASEGT. The V segment lost 5 bases and the J segment 3 bases; nucleotides outside the gene matches: 4. The CDR3 is 14 amino acids. CDR3: CASSQDRGEETQYF. DNA for the CDR3: TGTGCCAGCAGTCAAGACAGGGGGGAAGAGACCCAGTACTTC.

This chain connects TRBV5-4 to TRBJ2-7; 8 positions match TRBD2. The CDR3 totals 14 residues. Per the germline V gene, CDR1 is SGHNT and CDR2 is YYREEE (reference sequence). With 3 bases clipped from V and 0 bases from J, the junction kept 2 bases outside the gene matches. CDR3 in amino acids: CASSSGLASYEQYF. The CDR3 bases are TGTGCCAGCAGCTCTGGACTAGCCTCCTACGAGCAGTACTTC.

This clone showed up just a few times. The rearrangement uses TRBV4-2 and TRBJ1-2, with TRBD1 matching 9 bases. Unmatched junction bases numbered 6, after V lost 3 bases and J lost 4 bases. The germline V gene encodes CDR1 LGHNA and CDR2 YNFKEQ. CDR3 length: 15 amino acids. CDR3: CASSQGQGPGYGYTF. CDR3 nucleotides: TGTGCCAGCAGCCAGGGACAGGGACCTGGCTATGGCTACACCTTC.

The CDR3 DNA follows: TGTGCCAGCAGCGCCGGAGGGCCTCGGTACGAGCAGTACTTC. Translation gives CASSAGGPRYEQYF. This chain connects TRBV7-9 to TRBJ2-7; TRBD2 might be the D (6 bases). The CDR3 is 14 residues long. Germline CDR1 SEHNR, CDR2 FQNEAQ (reference sequence). V dropped 5 bases and J dropped 4 bases, with 15 bases sitting between them.

This chain connects TRBV10-3 to TRBJ2-1, with TRBD2 matching over 7 bases. The V gene's germline CDR1 is ENHRY and CDR2 SYGVKD. V shed 0 bases and J 8 bases; nucleotides not matched to a gene: 10. This CDR3 spans 16 amino acids. CDR3: CAISESGREPRDEQFF. The CDR3 bases are TGTGCCATCAGTGAGTCAGGGCGGGAGCCCCGGGATGAGCAGTTCTTC.

V usage is TRBV28 and J usage is TRBJ1-1; D ambiguous. The germline V gene encodes CDR1 MDHEN and CDR2 SYDVKM. This CDR3 is 14 amino acids long. V lost 7 bases and J lost 1, with 13 bases in between. CDR3 sequence: CASTKGGGNTEAFF. In nucleotides, the CDR3 is TGTGCCAGCACCAAAGGAGGAGGGAACACTGAAGCTTTCTTT.

The V call is TRBV19, the J call TRBJ2-7, with 8 bases identical to TRBD2. Losses at the gene ends were 4 bases for V and 0 bases for J; bases not matched to a gene: 2. Germline loops: CDR1 LNHDA, CDR2 SQIVND (reference sequence). The CDR3 runs to 14 residues. The CDR3 region is CASSRLAGSYEQYF. DNA for the CDR3: TGTGCCAGTAGTAGGCTAGCGGGCTCCTACGAGCAGTACTTC.

This sequence joins TRBV30 and TRBJ2-7; 13 positions agree with TRBD2. Germline values: CDR1 GTSNPN, CDR2 SVGIG (reference sequence). The junction had 10 bases not matched to a gene; V was cut back by 3 bases and J by 5 bases. This CDR3 region has 16 residues. CDR3 sequence: CAWRLAGGPHGDEQYF. Here the CDR3 DNA reads TGTGCCTGGAGACTAGCGGGAGGGCCCCATGGAGACGAGCAGTACTTC.

The genes are TRBV20-1 and TRBJ1-2, with a weak D call TRBD1 (5 bases). CDR3 length: 10 amino acids. CDR1 is DFQATT and CDR2 is SNEGSKA in the germline V gene (reference sequence). The CDR3 DNA is TGCAGGGGGGGTGCTCTGGGCTACACCTTC. This sequence encodes CRGGALGYTF.

V is TRBV29-1 and J is TRBJ1-1; perhaps TRBD1 as D (5 bases). CDR1 SQVTM and CDR2 ANQGSEA come from the germline V gene. The length of the CDR3 is 12 residues. The V gene lost 3 bases and the J gene lost 1 base, with 6 bases spanning the gap. As DNA, the CDR3 is TGCAGCGTTGAGGGGGGGAACACTGAAGCTTTCTTT. Amino acids: CSVEGGNTEAFF.

The chain recombines TRBV27 with TRBJ2-1; D is unclear. V lost 8 bases and J 5 bases, leaving 10 bases between the germline ends. CDR1 and CDR2 (germline): MNHEY, SMNVEV (reference sequence). The CDR3 is made up of 12 amino acids. The CDR3 sequence: CASSRMDNEQFF. Here the CDR3 DNA reads TGTGCCAGCTCTAGAATGGACAATGAGCAGTTCTTC.

V usage is TRBV7-2 and J usage is TRBJ2-5; weak D call: TRBD2 (5 bases). The CDR3 extends over 14 amino acids. CDR1 and CDR2 from the germline V gene are SGHTA and FQGNSA. With 5 bases removed from V and 6 bases from J, the gap between germline ends came to 16 bases. CDR3 nucleotides: TGTGCCAGCAGCCCAGCGGAGGTTATGAAGACCCAGTACTTC. This gives the protein CASSPAEVMKTQYF.

This clone occurred a few times. The chain uses TRBV25-1 and TRBJ2-7; weak D call: TRBD1 (6 bases). The CDR3 totals 13 residues. The V end lost 5 bases, the J end lost 2 bases, and 10 bases lay between the germline ends. Germline lookup yields CDR1 MGHDK and CDR2 SYGVNS. CDR3 sequence reads: CASSIQGTYEQYF. The CDR3 region has the DNA TGTGCCAGCAGTATTCAGGGGACCTACGAGCAGTACTTC.

The DNA of the CDR3 is TGTGCCAGCTGGCTGACGGGGGTCGAGGGCTACACCTTC. Protein: CASWLTGVEGYTF. The chain recombines TRBV28 with TRBJ1-2; perhaps TRBD1 as D (5 bases). Per the germline V gene, CDR1 is MDHEN and CDR2 is SYDVKM. The CDR3 covers 13 residues. Trimming shortened V by 8 bases and J by 8 bases, and 18 bases separated the two germline ends.

The V call is TRBV6-6, the J call TRBJ1-2; 10 bases agree with TRBD1. The CDR3 length is 13 residues. The V gene's germline CDR1 is MNHNY and CDR2 SVGAGI (reference sequence). J lost 6 bases, V lost 6 bases, and 4 bases had no gene match. This chain's CDR3 is CASRRTGGNGYTF. The CDR3 nucleotides read TGTGCCAGCAGGCGGACAGGGGGGAATGGCTACACCTTC.

The V and J genes are TRBV6-1 and TRBJ2-7; D possibly corresponds to TRBD1 (6 bases). The CDR3 length is 17 residues. V was cut by 4 bases and J by 2 bases, with 21 bases left in between. From germline, CDR1 is MNHNS and CDR2 SASEGT. The CDR3 sequence is CASSAKVQGLWTYEQYF. CDR3 sequence (DNA): TGTGCCAGCAGTGCAAAGGTACAGGGTTTATGGACCTACGAGCAGTACTTC.

The chain employs TRBV7-9 and TRBJ2-2; 7 bases are a match to TRBD1. Germline assignment: CDR1 SEHNR and CDR2 FQNEAQ (reference sequence). With 5 bases clipped from V and 6 bases from J, the junction kept 3 bases outside the gene matches. The CDR3 length is 13 residues. The CDR3, as DNA: TGTGCCAGCAGCCTGACAGGGCCCGGGGAGCTGTTTTTT. This sequence encodes CASSLTGPGELFF.

This clone has just one count. The chain links TRBV2 to TRBJ2-3; weak D call: TRBD1 (5 bases). CDR1 is SNHLY and CDR2 is FYNNEI in the germline V gene. With 5 bases removed from V and 1 base from J, the gap between germline ends came to 13 bases. This CDR3 contains 15 residues. The CDR3 DNA reads as TGTGCCAGCAGTAACCAGGGATCTGGCACAGATACGCAGTATTTT. Translation gives CASSNQGSGTDTQYF. Based on the CDR3 plus reference TRBV2 and TRBJ2-3, the full variable domain is EPEVTQTPSHQVTQMGQEVILRCVPISNHLYFYWYRQILGQKVEFLVSFYNNEISEKSEIFDDQFSVERPDGSNFTLKIRSTKLEDSAMYFCASSNQGSGTDTQYFGPGTRLTVL.